This T cell receptor (beta chain) was identified during a study of CXCR3-negative and CXCR3-positive naive CD8 T cells. The CDR3 runs 14 residues. Germline V gene data show CDR1 as MNHEY and CDR2 as SVGAGI. The authors made the TRB cDNA libraries by 5' RACE using UMI labels. TCRdb re-called the 5' RACE reads, yielding one record per CDR3 amino acid sequence without DNA. Its table records over 70,000 distinct CDR3 sequences. To note about this clonotype: Its target is unknown.

Study-wide findings and caveats: Across naive subsets, surface CD5 expression was comparable, and TCR strength was inferred from properties of the TRB CDR3. When CXCR3-positive naive cells were set against CXCR3-negative naive cells, the former had more hydrophobic TRB CDR3s. Comparison of naive CXCR3-negative and CXCR3-positive cells revealed similar TRBV-TRBJ usage, while memory cells differed. Memory CD8+ cells showed much lower diversity, while both naive subsets displayed comparably high diversity.

The V and J genes are TRBV6-5 and TRBJ2-7. The material sequenced was naive CXCR3- CD8+ T cells from blood. Indicated subset: CD45RO-CCR7+CD27+CD95- naive CD8+ T cells lacking CXCR3 (TNR3-). The receptor was isolated from a human donor in good health. Some clones in this sample may be carry-over from other donors' samples. CDR3 sequence: CASSKDWSSYEQYF.